The clone carrying this T cell receptor (beta chain) was observed at least ten times. As yet, its antigen is unknown. These data come from a study of neurological immune-mediated disorders. Study findings and constraints: It was HTLV-1-associated myelopathy that showed the most TCR clonal expansion, while multiple sclerosis showed the least, falling below healthy controls.

TCRdb itself ran the 5' RACE reads through MiXCR, one entry per CDR3 protein. The data show some 38,000 distinct CDR3 sequences, around 4.8% seen once. The sequenced sample consisted of CD4+ T cells from blood. The TCR originated in a man between 18 and 35 years old in good health.

The CDR3 sequence is CASSLEPGGRTQYF. CDR3 sequence (DNA): TGTGCCAGCAGCTTAGAGCCGGGTGGGAGGACCCAGTACTTC. The chain has TRBV7-8 and TRBJ2-5; possible D gene TRBD2, 5 bases. Germline-derived CDR1 and CDR2 are SGHVS and FQNEAQ. The CDR3 loop spans 14 amino acids. V was pared by 1 base and J by 7 bases, with 13 bases between.